The 10 T cell receptor beta chains below all came from one sample that was sequenced in a study of PD-1 blockade in classical Hodgkin lymphoma (dated by TCRdb to about 2020). Libraries were made using the immunoSEQ multiplex PCR assay. TCRdb retrieved this table from immuneACCESS and kept in-frame rearrangements only. Not all clones are present; in checked studies, unresolved V genes account for under half, and no reason is known for the remainder. This sample has around 6,000 clones in its table, and over 50% of those were observed once. 13% to 15% of the sample goes to the ten largest clones. The time point label for this specimen denotes: cycle 1 day 1 (C1D1), immediately before nivolumab initiation. Every trial patient had relapsed after autologous stem cell transplantation, and cohorts A, B and C differed in prior brentuximab vedotin exposure. Magnetic negative selection with a Miltenyi CD8+ T cell isolation kit was used to purify CD8+ T cells from thawed PBMCs.

This material consisted of CD8+ T cells from blood, taken at baseline. The receptors here all came from a human donor with classical Hodgkin lymphoma.

The chain couples TRBV6-1 to TRBJ1-1, with a weak D call TRBD1 (6 bases). There are 13 residues in the CDR3. Germline CDR1 reads MNHNS; CDR2 reads SASEGT. V gave up 6 bases and J gave up 0 bases, with 8 bases separating them. As DNA, the CDR3 is TGTGCCAGCAGGGAGGGGGTGAACACTGAAGCTTTCTTT. It yields the protein CASREGVNTEAFF.

In this sample, this clone turned up a few times. The chain carries TRBV7-3 and TRBJ1-1; D unclear. Deletions cut 2 bases from V and 8 bases from J, with 9 bases between. The germline V gene encodes CDR1 SGHTA and CDR2 FQGTGA. The CDR3 contains 12 residues. CDR3 amino acids: CASSLVWSEAFF. DNA of the CDR3: TGTGCCAGCAGCTTAGTGTGGTCCGAAGCTTTCTTT.

V usage is TRBV2 and J usage is TRBJ1-2; a possible D gene is TRBD1 (5 bases). CDR1 is SNHLY, CDR2 FYNNEI, per germline. This CDR3 is built from 15 residues. Between the trimmed V and J ends, which lost 8 bases and 3 bases, there was a span of 19 bases. CDR3 sequence reads: CASSADREGDYGYTF. The CDR3 DNA reads TGTGCCAGCTCTGCTGACCGGGAAGGGGACTATGGCTACACCTTC. The full variable domain, completed using reference TRBV2 and TRBJ1-2, is EPEVTQTPSHQVTQMGQEVILRCVPISNHLYFYWYRQILGQKVEFLVSFYNNEISEKSEIFDDQFSVERPDGSNFTLKIRSTKLEDSAMYFCASSADREGDYGYTFGSGTRLTVV.

The chain uses TRBV7-2 and TRBJ1-1; TRBD1 matches at 8 bases. Germline loops: CDR1 SGHTA, CDR2 FQGNSA. V lost 4 bases and J lost 7; bases outside the gene matches: 5. CDR3 size: 13 residues. CDR3 amino acids: CASSSGQGVEAFF. CDR3 sequence (DNA): TGTGCCAGCAGCTCAGGACAGGGTGTTGAAGCTTTCTTT.

The chain's CDR3 is CASLDRGQGGYTF. Here the CDR3 DNA reads TGTGCCAGCCTCGACAGGGGGCAGGGGGGCTACACCTTC. The chain couples TRBV6-1 to TRBJ1-2; 10 bases agree with TRBD1. From germline, CDR1 is MNHNS and CDR2 SASEGT. This CDR3 contains 13 residues. Trimming removed 8 bases from V and 8 bases from J; junction bases left unmatched: 8.

The rearrangement links TRBV29-1 to TRBJ1-2; D remains unclear. The CDR3 has 20 amino acids. Germline-derived CDR1 and CDR2 are SQVTM and ANQGSEA. Trimming removed 0 bases from V and 4 bases from J, with 30 bases in between. For the CDR3, the DNA is TGCAGCGTTGAAGATCTACTTTCTTCTCTGAGAGATCTCCACATCTATGGCTACACCTTC. Its translation: CSVEDLLSSLRDLHIYGYTF.

The chain employs TRBV28 and TRBJ2-7, with 7 bases fitting TRBD1. The CDR3 is 14 amino acids. The V gene's germline CDR1 is MDHEN and CDR2 SYDVKM. The V segment lost 7 bases and the J segment 6 bases; nucleotides outside the gene matches: 12. This CDR3 is CASTAWDSSTEQYF. CDR3 nucleotides: TGTGCCAGCACGGCTTGGGACAGTAGTACCGAGCAGTACTTC.

Concerning this clone itself: A junction boundary mismatches the germline segment, possibly from a read error. Other DNA sequences in this sample translate to the same CDR3. The chain couples TRBV7-8 to TRBJ2-5; D not certain. Germline assignment: CDR1 SGHVS and CDR2 FQNEAQ. CDR3 length: 14 amino acids. CDR3 loop: CASSLEAHQETQYF. As DNA, the CDR3 is TGTGCCAGCAGCTTAGAAGCGCACCAAGAGACCCAATACTTC. Full variable domain (rest looked up from reference TRBV7-8 and TRBJ2-5): GAGVSQSPRYKVAKRGQDVALRCDPISGHVSLFWYQQALGQGPEFLTYFQNEAQLDKSGLPSDRFFAERPEGSVSTLKIQRTQQEDSAVYLCASSLEAHQETQYFGPGTRLLVL.

The chain carries TRBV29-1 and TRBJ2-7; TRBD1 matches 11 bases. The V and J ends lost 4 bases and 4 bases, in that order; junction bases with no gene match: 6. From germline, CDR1 is SQVTM and CDR2 ANQGSEA. The CDR3 is 14 residues long. Here the CDR3 reads CSVAGDRGVYEQYF. In DNA, the CDR3 is TGCAGCGTTGCAGGGGACAGGGGGGTGTACGAGCAGTACTTC.

This clone was observed a handful of times. This chain joins TRBV6-4 and TRBJ1-1; a possible D gene is TRBD1 (5 bases). CDR1 is MRHNA and CDR2 is SNTAGT in the germline V gene. V was pared by 0 bases and J by 7 bases, with 9 bases between. The CDR3 runs 13 residues. CDR3 nucleotides: TGTGCCAGCAGTGACTCGCCGGGGGATGAAGCTTTCTTT. It translates to CASSDSPGDEAFF.